This TCR beta chain appears in the sequencing data of a study of blood T cell repertoires in COVID-19. Study-wide context: The United States, Italy and Spain were the sources of the acute and convalescent COVID-19 samples. The cDNA or gDNA used as material had been derived from T cells, B-cell-depleted T cells, or PBMCs.

Original handling: Amplification with reference gene primers provided the estimates of nucleated cell counts. Produced via immunoSEQ multiplex PCR; TCRdb's table is partial and in-frame only. Clone size and the V and J calls come from that table; the DNA yielded D and trimming. The profile covers roughly 150,000 clones, with around 89% appearing a single time and about 3% taken by the ten largest. The CDR3 is made up of 13 amino acids. The germline gives CDR1 MNHNS, CDR2 SASEGT. Trimming at V came to 8 bases and at J to 6 bases, leaving 6 bases not matched to a gene. This chain uses TRBV6-1 with TRBJ2-3; TRBD2 matches 9 bases. Input material: peripheral blood. The clonotype comes from a man between 60 and 70 years old with acute or convalescent COVID-19. CDR3 region: CASEAGGPDTQYF. As DNA, the CDR3 is TGTGCCAGCGAGGCGGGGGGGCCGGATACGCAGTATTTT.